What follows is one TCR beta chain and its context. Only a few counts were recorded for this clonotype. This receptor's antigen is unknown. Base qualities are not provided; no much larger clone lies one nucleotide away. This beta chain was picked up by a library intended for alpha chains and is off target, so its count carries little meaning. Including cysteine and phenylalanine, the CDR3 has 15 amino acids. Solely the CDR3 DNA is kept, with 45 bases framed from the first base. Sequences MNHNS (CDR1) and SASEGT (CDR2) are obtained from the germline V gene. Trimming costs V 2 bases and J 4 bases, and their ends lie 14 bases apart. To prepare the library, 5' RACE was applied. Sequencer: NextSeq 500. In the TCR library protocol, a unique molecular identifier was attached to each TCR cDNA molecule so that PCR and sequencing errors could be corrected. The paper's processing steps were these. TCR identification, UMI-based error correction and CDR3 extraction were performed with Decombinator tools. TCRs above a frequency of 2 per 1,000, corresponding to the top 1% of the tumor frequency distribution, were defined as expanded. Each repertoire was subsampled 100 times to 5,000 TCRs, after which Renyi diversity was computed with the R vegan package. CDR3 similarity networks were built from amino acid triplet string-kernel similarity, connecting CDR3s with pairwise similarity above 0.82. TCRdb trimmed the raw reads at Q25, called clones with MiXCR and kept productive beta chains. Rows with a matching CDR3 protein are joined into one entry that keeps the most common DNA and genes. The V and J calls and clone size are TCRdb's, not the authors'. The sample table lists 9,500 to 15,000 distinct CDR3 sequences, about 6% of them with a count of one. The ten top clones hold 10% of the sample.

The data stem from a study of spatial heterogeneity in lung cancer (dated by TCRdb to 2018 to 2020). In terms of the full investigation: Beta-chain transcripts were consistently detected in greater numbers than alpha-chain transcripts, which likely reflects a higher abundance of beta-chain transcripts. In the raw uncorrected reads, each unique combination of TCR and UMI appeared more than ten times on average. TCR alpha and beta repertoires were quantitatively compared across multiple tumor regions, matched nontumor lung and blood in non-small cell lung cancer. Nonsynonymous mutation counts, determined by whole-exome sequencing of tumor tissue, were related to features of the TCR repertoire. Both alpha and beta chains were TCR-sequenced in samples taken at surgery, namely 220 tumor regions, approximately 63 matched nontumor lung samples and 56 PBMC samples.

In the paper's terms, the time point label means: sample taken at primary tumor resection. TCR sequencing used whole RNA extracted from tumor and nontumor lung tissue, or from cryopreserved PBMC samples, without cell sorting. Samples were obtained from about 75 patients with early-stage, untreated non-small cell lung cancer from the lung TRACERx cohort. Only patients for whom sufficient RNA was available from at least two tumor regions were selected for TCR sequencing. Before being selected, tumor and adjacent nontumor lung specimens were reviewed by a lung pathologist. Overall study outcomes, separate from this receptor: Additional single-cell paired TCR alpha and beta sequencing was considered necessary to confirm, at a functional level, the hypothesis that regional TCRs recognize regional mutations.

The starting material was normal lung tissue next to the tumor, obtained at surgery. The chain employs TRBV6-1 and TRBJ1-2, with the identity of the D gene unclear. The sequence derives from a male donor with early-stage non-small cell lung cancer. CDR3 reads: CASSETRRDGYGYTF. The DNA reads TGTGCCAGCAGTGAAACGCGTCGCGATGGCTATGGCTACACCTTC.